Given below is one T cell receptor beta chain in context. Participant age was roughly 18 to 89 years, and participants resided in fewer than 30 US areas. Donors were grouped by their self-reported clinical history. This sample stems from a study of blood T cell repertoires in COVID-19. CDR1 and CDR2 from the germline V gene are SEHNR and FQNEAQ (reference sequence). Trimming took 0 bases from V and 4 from J; bases not matched to a gene: 9. The length of the CDR3 is 16 residues. Libraries were prepared by immunoSEQ multiplex PCR; TCRdb keeps only in-frame clonotypes and omits some of them. The sample records 280,000 or so clones, around 92% being singletons.

Sequenced material: PBMCs or T cells enriched from blood (not recorded which). V is TRBV7-9 and J is TRBJ2-7; TRBD1 matches 7 bases. The receptor was derived from a woman aged 45 to 65 who had been exposed to COVID-19. CDR3 DNA: TGTGCCAGCAGCTTAGCTGGGAACAGGGGAGCGTACGAGCAGTACTTC. Translating it yields CASSLAGNRGAYEQYF.